The 17 T cell receptor beta chains in this list originate from one sample, sequenced in a study of T cells in Graves' hyperthyroidism and ophthalmopathy. Amplification yielded TCR beta CDR3 regions, with RNA transcripts as the source. First-round RT-PCR with HTBI primers amplified the TCR CDR3 region. TCRdb recomputed calls from the multiplex PCR reads with MiXCR, one row per CDR3 protein. The repertoire consists of roughly 630,000 distinct CDR3 sequences, with 15% to 19% occurring once and the leading ten covering under 7.5%. The sequencing input was blood. Receptor source: a woman in her twenties or thirties with Graves' hyperthyroidism.

In its sample, this clonotype was seen many times. The rearrangement joins TRBV7-9 to TRBJ2-5, with D possibly being TRBD2 (6 bases). Germline V gene lookup returns CDR1 SEHNR and CDR2 FQNEAQ (reference sequence). Trimming cost V 5 bases and J 3 bases, with 13 bases left between them. The CDR3 is 14 amino acids. In DNA form, the CDR3 reads TGTGCCAGCAGCCGACTAGGGGTAAAAGAGACCCAGTACTTC. Amino acid sequence: CASSRLGVKETQYF.

The chain links TRBV20-1 to TRBJ2-7, with 11 bases identical to TRBD2. Germline V gene lookup returns CDR1 DFQATT and CDR2 SNEGSKA (reference sequence). The CDR3 loop spans 14 amino acids. CDR3 residues: CSHSSGRAYYEQYF. The CDR3 DNA sequence: TGCAGCCACAGTAGCGGGAGGGCCTACTACGAGCAGTACTTC.

This clonotype was counted at least ten times. The V gene is TRBV6-2 or TRBV6-3, the J gene TRBJ1-5; 10 bases are shared with TRBD1. The J segment lost 5 bases and the V segment lost 6 bases, leaving 16 bases of the junction unmatched. CDR3 size: 18 residues. Per the germline V gene, CDR1 is MNHEY and CDR2 is SVGEGT. CDR3 nucleotide sequence: TGTGCCAGCAGCTCGAAAGGGACAGGGGTTTGGAATTATCAGCCCCAGCATTTT. Protein: CASSSKGTGVWNYQPQHF.

This clonotype turned up a few times. The CDR3 sequence is CASSYPDRRGNTEAFF. DNA of the CDR3: TGTGCCAGCAGTTACCCCGACAGGAGGGGAAACACTGAAGCTTTCTTT. V is TRBV6-5 and J is TRBJ1-1; TRBD1 is a possible D gene (6 bases). The CDR3 runs to 16 residues. Germline V gene lookup returns CDR1 MNHEY and CDR2 SVGAGI. Trimming removed 2 bases at V and 2 bases at J, with 15 bases between.

The rearrangement uses TRBV18 and TRBJ1-2, with D possibly matching TRBD1 (6 bases). The CDR3 covers 14 residues. Between the trimmed V and J ends, which lost 1 base and 4 bases, there was a span of 10 bases. Germline loops: CDR1 KGHSH, CDR2 LQKENI. The CDR3 sequence: CASSPQGVVYGYTF. CDR3 nucleotide sequence: TGTGCCAGCTCACCACAGGGGGTTGTCTATGGCTACACCTTC.

The chain uses TRBV5-1 and TRBJ2-5; D may be TRBD2 (6 bases). Germline CDR1 reads SGHRS; CDR2 reads YFSETQ. V shed 0 bases and J shed 4 bases, with 10 bases lying between them. This CDR3 comprises 14 residues. The CDR3 reads CASSLVHGGETQYF. CDR3 bases: TGCGCCAGCAGCTTGGTCCACGGGGGAGAGACCCAGTACTTC.

This clonotype has at least ten counts. V usage is TRBV18 and J usage is TRBJ2-3, with D tentatively TRBD2 (6 bases). CDR1 KGHSH and CDR2 LQKENI come from the germline V gene. V was trimmed by 3 bases and J by 6 bases, leaving 19 bases between them. The CDR3 has 16 amino acids. The CDR3 region has the DNA TGTGCCAGCTCACCCCCCCATGGAGAGAGCGGGGATACGCAGTATTTT. It specifies CASSPPHGESGDTQYF.

In regard to this clonotype: This is likely a read error, given that the CDR3 carries no conserved phenylalanine or tryptophan at its end. The chain carries TRBV28 and TRBJ1-5, with unresolved D. The CDR3 covers 15 residues. Between the trimmed V and J ends, which lost 11 bases and 3 bases, there was a span of 20 bases. Looked up from germline, CDR1 is MDHEN and CDR2 is SYDVKM. The CDR3 DNA follows: TGTGCCTCCTCCCGGGAATTTATAGACAATCAGCCCCAGCATCTT. Encoded protein: CASSREFIDNQPQHL.

This clonotype was detected ten times or more. The V call is TRBV11-1, the J call TRBJ2-1; perhaps TRBD2 as D (6 bases). Germline V gene data show CDR1 as SGHAT and CDR2 as FQDESV (reference sequence). This CDR3 is built from 15 residues. Trimming took 4 bases from V and 0 from J, leaving 10 bases between them. This CDR3 is CASSSSASSYNEQFF. DNA for the CDR3: TGTGCCAGCAGCTCTAGCGCAAGCTCCTACAATGAGCAGTTCTTC.

This clonotype occurred a few times. The CDR3: CASSLGPGAARNTEAFF. Here the CDR3 DNA reads TGTGCCAGCAGCTTAGGTCCGGGGGCGGCCCGGAACACTGAAGCTTTCTTT. The chain employs TRBV7-6 and TRBJ1-1, with D possibly being TRBD1 (6 bases). Between the trimmed V and J ends, which lost 1 base and 1 base, there was a span of 16 bases. Germline CDR1 and CDR2: SGHVS and FNYEAQ. CDR3 length equals 17 residues.

This clonotype came up a few times. The chain has TRBV12-3 or TRBV12-4 and TRBJ1-5; 8 bases are a match to TRBD1. The CDR3 loop spans 14 amino acids. The V gene end was trimmed by 7 bases and the J gene end by 0 bases; junction bases not matched to a gene: 2. The CDR3 DNA sequence: TGTGCCAGCAAAGACAGGGGTAGCAATCAGCCCCAGCATTTT. This gives the protein CASKDRGSNQPQHF.

This clonotype was found many times. The chain employs TRBV3-1 and TRBJ2-3; 9 positions agree with TRBD1. The CDR3 extends over 17 amino acids. V shed 4 bases and J 2 bases; nucleotides not matched to a gene: 10. Looked up from germline, CDR1 is LGHDT and CDR2 is YNNKEL (reference sequence). Here the CDR3 reads CASSLIADRGNTDTQYF. CDR3 coding DNA: TGTGCCAGCAGCCTAATCGCCGACAGGGGGAACACAGATACGCAGTATTTT.

This clonotype was recorded at least ten times. The chain links TRBV10-3 to TRBJ2-1; 10 nucleotides agree with TRBD1. V lost 1 base to trimming and J lost 5 bases; unmatched junction nucleotides: 8. The length of the CDR3 is 17 residues. Germline-derived CDR1 and CDR2 are ENHRY and SYGVKD. DNA for the CDR3: TGTGCCATCAGTGAGTTCGGAAGGACAGGGGGTGACAATGAGCAGTTCTTC. As protein: CAISEFGRTGGDNEQFF.

Many counts were recorded for this clonotype. The chain recombines TRBV20-1 with TRBJ2-7; TRBD1 agrees at 8 bases. This CDR3 is 14 amino acids long. Germline trimming cut 4 bases from V and 6 bases from J; bases unmatched to any gene: 11. Germline CDR1 is DFQATT and CDR2 is SNEGSKA (reference sequence). CDR3 DNA sequence: TGCAGTGCTACGGTCGGGGCAGGGGGCGTCGAGCAGTACTTC. Amino acid sequence: CSATVGAGGVEQYF.

Comments on this clonotype: A much larger clone differs from this one at a single base, so this may be a read error. V gene TRBV3-1 combines with J gene TRBJ1-4; D may be TRBD1 (6 bases). The V and J ends lost 1 base and 0 bases respectively, with 9 bases between them. Germline lookup yields CDR1 LGHDT and CDR2 YNNKEL (reference sequence). This CDR3 comprises 16 residues. The CDR3 DNA sequence: TGTGCCAGCAGCCAAGGGGGGGCGACAACTAATGAAAAACTGTTTTTT. Translation: CASSQGGATTNEKLFF. Supplemented by reference TRBV3-1 and TRBJ1-4, the full variable domain reads DTAVSQTPKYLVTQMGNDKSIKCEQNLGHDTMYWYKQDSKKFLKIMFSYNNKELIINETVPNRFSPKSPDKAHLNLHINSLELGDSAVYFCASSQGGATTNEKLFFGSGTQLSVL.

This clonotype has at least ten counts. The rearrangement uses TRBV29-1 and TRBJ1-1; 8 positions agree with TRBD1. The CDR3 spans 15 residues. The germline V gene has CDR1 SQVTM and CDR2 ANQGSEA. V was pared by 6 bases and J by 1 base, with 10 bases of the junction left unmatched. CDR3 in amino acids: CSVAGTGGENTEAFF. CDR3 bases: TGCAGCGTCGCAGGGACAGGTGGCGAGAACACTGAAGCTTTCTTT.

This clonotype has more than one count but fewer than ten. A read error is possible here, since a much larger clone lies one base away. The rearrangement links TRBV12-3 or TRBV12-4 to TRBJ1-1; 9 nucleotides line up with TRBD1. The CDR3 has 14 amino acids. V shed 6 bases, J shed 0 bases, and the junction held 2 bases outside the gene matches. CDR3 in amino acids: CASRGDRVNTEAFF. In DNA form, the CDR3 reads TGTGCCAGCAGGGGGGACAGGGTGAACACTGAAGCTTTCTTT.